A selection of T cell receptor beta chains follows, all from one sample in a study of cytomegalovirus exposure and HLA in healthy donors. TCRdb keeps only in-frame clones here, not all; method: immunoSEQ multiplex PCR. The table records roughly 140,000 clones, approximately 78% of them present only once. The sequencing input was PBMCs. These receptors came from a man aged 35-49 years in good health and CMV-seropositive. Each CDR3 is given with its conserved first and last residue. The D gene is left open where the match is weak. The size of a clone is reported for some rows only, either as once, few or many, or as a class for expanded clones.

clone size: -
J gene: TRBJ2-1
D gene: -
V gene: TRBV7-6
CDR3 protein: CASSSPGGGSSYNEQFF
CDR3 DNA: TGTGCCAGCAGCTCGCCGGGTGGGGGGAGCTCCTACAATGAGCAGTTCTTC

clone size: -
J gene: TRBJ1-6
D gene: -
V gene: TRBV6-4
CDR3 protein: CASSGVRNSPLHF
CDR3 DNA: TGTGCCAGCAGTGGCGTGAGAAATTCCCCCCTCCACTTT

clone size: few
J gene: TRBJ2-7
D gene: -
V gene: TRBV7-2
CDR3 protein: CASSLAEGYEQYF
CDR3 DNA: TGTGCCAGCAGCTTAGCGGAGGGGTACGAGCAGTACTTC

clone size: -
J gene: TRBJ2-3
D gene: TRBD2
V gene: TRBV7-9
CDR3 protein: CASSYPSGTSTDTQYF
CDR3 DNA: TGTGCCAGCAGCTATCCTAGCGGGACGAGCACAGATACGCAGTATTTT

clone size: once
J gene: TRBJ2-7
D gene: TRBD1
V gene: TRBV15
CDR3 protein: CATSNRGLVEQYF
CDR3 DNA: TGTGCCACCAGCAATAGGGGGCTTGTCGAGCAGTACTTC

clone size: -
J gene: TRBJ1-6
D gene: -
V gene: TRBV28
CDR3 protein: CASSPHEVANSPLHF
CDR3 DNA: TGTGCCAGCAGTCCGCACGAGGTGGCCAATTCACCCCTCCACTTT

clone size: few
J gene: TRBJ2-3
D gene: -
V gene: TRBV19
CDR3 protein: CASSFWRDTQYF
CDR3 DNA: TGTGCCAGTAGTTTTTGGCGGGATACGCAGTATTTT

clone size: -
J gene: TRBJ2-7
D gene: TRBD2
V gene: TRBV18
CDR3 protein: CASSPGGYYEQYF
CDR3 DNA: TGTGCCAGCTCACCGGGAGGGTACTACGAGCAGTACTTC

clone size: few
J gene: TRBJ2-3
D gene: -
V gene: TRBV11-3
CDR3 protein: CASSLFGGAADTQYF
CDR3 DNA: TGTGCCAGCAGCTTATTTGGGGGGGCCGCAGATACGCAGTATTTT

clone size: -
J gene: TRBJ2-1
D gene: TRBD1
V gene: TRBV6-5
CDR3 protein: CASSSRTGVRHEQFF
CDR3 DNA: TGTGCCAGCAGCTCCCGGACAGGGGTGCGGCATGAGCAGTTCTTC

clone size: -
J gene: TRBJ2-7
D gene: TRBD1
V gene: TRBV27
CDR3 protein: CVSSLGTVPYEQYF
CDR3 DNA: TGTGTCAGCAGTTTAGGGACAGTTCCCTACGAGCAGTACTTC

clone size: few
J gene: TRBJ2-7
D gene: TRBD2
V gene: TRBV9
CDR3 protein: CASSVGTSGTYEQYF
CDR3 DNA: TGTGCCAGCAGCGTAGGAACTAGCGGTACCTACGAGCAGTACTTC

clone size: -
J gene: TRBJ1-5
D gene: -
V gene: TRBV27
CDR3 protein: CASRGEGGNQPQHF
CDR3 DNA: TGTGCCAGCAGAGGGGAAGGGGGCAATCAGCCCCAGCATTTT

clone size: -
J gene: TRBJ2-1
D gene: TRBD1
V gene: TRBV19
CDR3 protein: CATKRGLANEQFF
CDR3 DNA: TGTGCCACGAAGAGGGGGCTAGCAAATGAGCAGTTCTTC

clone size: -
J gene: TRBJ2-5
D gene: TRBD2
V gene: TRBV28
CDR3 protein: CASLAGSAETQYF
CDR3 DNA: TGTGCCAGCCTAGCGGGATCGGCTGAGACCCAGTACTTC

clone size: -
J gene: TRBJ2-1
D gene: TRBD2
V gene: TRBV19
CDR3 protein: CASSIPRLARVYEQFF
CDR3 DNA: TGTGCCAGTAGTATACCCCGACTAGCGCGGGTCTATGAGCAGTTCTTC

clone size: -
J gene: TRBJ2-1
D gene: TRBD2
V gene: TRBV19
CDR3 protein: CASTWTSGRHNEQFF
CDR3 DNA: TGTGCCAGTACCTGGACTAGCGGGAGGCACAATGAGCAGTTCTTC

clone size: -
J gene: TRBJ2-1
D gene: -
V gene: TRBV19
CDR3 protein: CASSRFGIRELDEQFF
CDR3 DNA: TGTGCCAGTAGTAGGTTTGGAATTAGGGAGCTGGATGAGCAGTTCTTC

clone size: -
J gene: TRBJ2-5
D gene: TRBD1
V gene: TRBV5-1
CDR3 protein: CASSLGTGVRETQYF
CDR3 DNA: TGCGCCAGCAGCTTGGGAACAGGGGTTCGGGAGACCCAGTACTTC

clone size: -
J gene: TRBJ2-3
D gene: TRBD2
V gene: TRBV25-1
CDR3 protein: CASTEAGPTDTQYF
CDR3 DNA: TGTGCCAGCACCGAAGCGGGACCCACAGATACGCAGTATTTT

clone size: -
J gene: TRBJ2-7
D gene: TRBD1
V gene: TRBV7-2
CDR3 protein: CASSWRQGAAYEQYF
CDR3 DNA: TGTGCCAGCAGCTGGAGACAGGGGGCGGCCTACGAGCAGTACTTC

clone size: few
J gene: TRBJ2-7
D gene: TRBD2
V gene: TRBV10-1
CDR3 protein: CASSEWSSGGTYEQYF
CDR3 DNA: TGCGCCAGCAGTGAGTGGAGTAGCGGGGGAACCTACGAGCAGTACTTC

clone size: few
J gene: TRBJ2-2
D gene: TRBD2
V gene: TRBV27
CDR3 protein: CASSLMGLAGFVGELFF
CDR3 DNA: TGTGCCAGCAGTTTAATGGGACTAGCGGGATTCGTCGGGGAGCTGTTTTTT

clone size: -
J gene: TRBJ2-2
D gene: TRBD1
V gene: TRBV6-6
CDR3 protein: CASSSQGSNTGELFF
CDR3 DNA: TGTGCCAGCAGTTCACAGGGGTCGAACACCGGGGAGCTGTTTTTT

clone size: -
J gene: TRBJ2-2
D gene: -
V gene: TRBV6-1
CDR3 protein: CASAFGGTNTGELFF
CDR3 DNA: TGTGCCAGCGCATTTGGGGGGACGAACACCGGGGAGCTGTTTTTT

clone size: -
J gene: TRBJ1-5
D gene: -
V gene: TRBV6-1
CDR3 protein: CASRLIGGQPQHF
CDR3 DNA: TGTGCCAGCAGGTTGATCGGGGGTCAGCCCCAGCATTTT

clone size: -
J gene: TRBJ1-4
D gene: TRBD1
V gene: TRBV9
CDR3 protein: CASSGTGATNEKLFF
CDR3 DNA: TGTGCCAGCAGCGGGACAGGAGCAACTAATGAAAAACTGTTTTTT

clone size: -
J gene: TRBJ2-1
D gene: -
V gene: TRBV29-1
CDR3 protein: CSVVQYSYNEQFF
CDR3 DNA: TGCAGCGTTGTCCAGTATTCCTACAATGAGCAGTTCTTC

clone size: -
J gene: TRBJ1-6
D gene: TRBD1
V gene: TRBV27
CDR3 protein: CASSLSDRVRNSPLHF
CDR3 DNA: TGTGCCAGCAGTTTATCGGACAGGGTCCGGAATTCACCCCTCCACTTT

clone size: -
J gene: TRBJ2-5
D gene: TRBD1
V gene: TRBV27
CDR3 protein: CASSRTAGDRGSKRETQYF
CDR3 DNA: TGTGCCAGCAGTCGGACAGCGGGGGACAGGGGGTCTAAAAGAGAGACCCAGTACTTC

clone size: -
J gene: TRBJ2-1
D gene: -
V gene: TRBV27
CDR3 protein: CASRPSSYNEQFF
CDR3 DNA: TGTGCCAGCAGGCCGAGCTCCTACAATGAGCAGTTCTTC